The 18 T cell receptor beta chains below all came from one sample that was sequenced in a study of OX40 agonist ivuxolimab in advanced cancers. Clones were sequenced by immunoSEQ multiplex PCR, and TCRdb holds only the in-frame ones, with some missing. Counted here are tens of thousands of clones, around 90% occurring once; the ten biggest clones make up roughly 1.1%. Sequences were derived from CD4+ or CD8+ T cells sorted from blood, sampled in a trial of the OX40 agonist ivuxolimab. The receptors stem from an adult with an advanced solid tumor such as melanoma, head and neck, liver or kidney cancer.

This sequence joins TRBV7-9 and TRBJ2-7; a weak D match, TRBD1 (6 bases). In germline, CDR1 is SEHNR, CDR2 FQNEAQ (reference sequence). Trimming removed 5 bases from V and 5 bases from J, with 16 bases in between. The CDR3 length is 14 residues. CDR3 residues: CASSPRKQGNEQYF. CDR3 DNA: TGTGCCAGCAGCCCTCGTAAACAGGGTAACGAGCAGTACTTC.

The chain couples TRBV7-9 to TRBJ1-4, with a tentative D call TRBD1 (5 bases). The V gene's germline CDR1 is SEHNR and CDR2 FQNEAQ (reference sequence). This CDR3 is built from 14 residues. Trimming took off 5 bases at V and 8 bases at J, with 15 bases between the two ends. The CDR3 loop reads CASSARQQIEKLFF. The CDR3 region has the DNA TGTGCCAGCAGCGCGAGACAGCAAATAGAAAAACTGTTTTTT. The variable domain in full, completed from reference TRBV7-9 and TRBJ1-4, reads DTGVSQNPRHKITKRGQNVTFRCDPISEHNRLYWYRQTLGQGPEFLTYFQNEAQLEKSRLLSDRFSAERPKGSFSTLEIQRTEQGDSAMYLCASSARQQIEKLFFGSGTQLSVL.

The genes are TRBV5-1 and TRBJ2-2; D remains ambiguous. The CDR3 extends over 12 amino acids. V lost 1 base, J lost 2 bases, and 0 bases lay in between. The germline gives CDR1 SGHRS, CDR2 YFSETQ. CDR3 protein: CASSLNTGELFF. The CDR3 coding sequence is TGCGCCAGCAGCTTGAACACCGGGGAGCTGTTTTTT.

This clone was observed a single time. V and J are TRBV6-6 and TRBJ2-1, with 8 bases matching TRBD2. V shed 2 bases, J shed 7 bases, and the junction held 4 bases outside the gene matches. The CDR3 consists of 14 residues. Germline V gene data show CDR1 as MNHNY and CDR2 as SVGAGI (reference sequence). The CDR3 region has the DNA TGTGCCAGCAGTTACCCGGGGGGGGCTAATGAGCAGTTCTTC. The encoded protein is CASSYPGGANEQFF.

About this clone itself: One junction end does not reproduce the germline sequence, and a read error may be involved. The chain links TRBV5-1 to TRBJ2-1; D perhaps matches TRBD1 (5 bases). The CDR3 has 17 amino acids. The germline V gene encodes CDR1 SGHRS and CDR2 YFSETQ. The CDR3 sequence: CVSSPPLFQGVYNEQFF. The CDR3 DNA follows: TGCGTCAGCAGCCCCCCCCTTTTTCAAGGGGTGTACAATGAGCAGTTCTTC.

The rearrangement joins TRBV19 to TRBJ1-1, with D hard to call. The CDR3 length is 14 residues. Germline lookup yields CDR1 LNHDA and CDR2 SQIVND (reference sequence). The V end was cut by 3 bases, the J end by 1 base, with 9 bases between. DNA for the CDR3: TGTGCCAGTAGTATTCCCGGCGGGAACACTGAAGCTTTCTTT. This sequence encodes CASSIPGGNTEAFF.

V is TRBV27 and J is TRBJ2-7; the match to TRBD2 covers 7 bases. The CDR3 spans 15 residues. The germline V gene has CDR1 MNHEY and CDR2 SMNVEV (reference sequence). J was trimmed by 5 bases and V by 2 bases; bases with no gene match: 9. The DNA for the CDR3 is TGTGCCAGCAGTTTAAGCGGGACCTTAACCAACGAGCAGTACTTC. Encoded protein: CASSLSGTLTNEQYF.

The CDR3 nucleotides read TGTGCCAGCAGCACAGGCGGCCCTCTAAACCGAGGCATTCAGTACTTC. Translated, it gives CASSTGGPLNRGIQYF. The gene calls are TRBV7-8 and TRBJ2-4; D perhaps matches TRBD1 (5 bases). The V and J ends lost 5 bases and 9 bases respectively, with 23 bases between them. Germline-derived CDR1 and CDR2 are SGHVS and FQNEAQ. This CDR3 spans 16 amino acids.

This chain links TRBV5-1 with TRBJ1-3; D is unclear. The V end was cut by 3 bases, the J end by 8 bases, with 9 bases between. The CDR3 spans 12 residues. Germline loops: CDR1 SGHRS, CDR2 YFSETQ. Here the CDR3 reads CASSSDADTIYF. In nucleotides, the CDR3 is TGCGCCAGCAGCTCGGACGCCGACACCATATATTTT.

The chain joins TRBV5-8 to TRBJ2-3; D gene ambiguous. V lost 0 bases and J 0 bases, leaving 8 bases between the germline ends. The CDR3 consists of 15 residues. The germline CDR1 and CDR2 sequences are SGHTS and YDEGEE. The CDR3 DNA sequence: TGTGCCAGCAGCTTGGAGGTTATTAGCACAGATACGCAGTATTTT. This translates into CASSLEVISTDTQYF.

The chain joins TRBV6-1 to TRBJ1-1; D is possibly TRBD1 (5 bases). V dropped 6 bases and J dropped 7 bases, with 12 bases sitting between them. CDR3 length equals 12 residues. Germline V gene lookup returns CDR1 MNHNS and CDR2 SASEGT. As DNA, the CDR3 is TGTGCCAGCAGCCATCTCGGGGGTGAAGCTTTCTTT. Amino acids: CASSHLGGEAFF.

CDR3 in DNA: TGTGCCATCAGCTTGGGACAGATCAATGAGCAGTTCTTC. Translation gives CAISLGQINEQFF. The chain joins TRBV10-3 to TRBJ2-1; 7 positions match TRBD1. Trimming took 6 bases from V and 6 from J; bases not matched to a gene: 5. The germline V gene has CDR1 ENHRY and CDR2 SYGVKD. The CDR3 has 13 amino acids.

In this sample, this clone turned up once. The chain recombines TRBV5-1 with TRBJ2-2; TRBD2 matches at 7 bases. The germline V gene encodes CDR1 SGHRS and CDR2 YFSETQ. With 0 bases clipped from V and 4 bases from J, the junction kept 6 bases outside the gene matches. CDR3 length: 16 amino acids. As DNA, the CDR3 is TGCGCCAGCAGCTTGGAAGTGACTAGCCTCACCGGGGAGCTGTTTTTT. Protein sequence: CASSLEVTSLTGELFF.

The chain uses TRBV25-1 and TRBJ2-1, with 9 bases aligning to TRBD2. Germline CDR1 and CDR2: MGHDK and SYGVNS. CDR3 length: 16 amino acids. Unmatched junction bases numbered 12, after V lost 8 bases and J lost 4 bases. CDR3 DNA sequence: TGTGCCAGCTTTTTTTTCGGCGGGAGGGGGTACAATGAGCAGTTCTTC. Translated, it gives CASFFFGGRGYNEQFF.

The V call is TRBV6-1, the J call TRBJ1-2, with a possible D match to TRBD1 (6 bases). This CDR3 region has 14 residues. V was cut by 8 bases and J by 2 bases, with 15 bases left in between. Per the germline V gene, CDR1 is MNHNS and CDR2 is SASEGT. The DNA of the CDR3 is TGTGCCAGCGACCTAGGGGGTAACAACTATGGCTACACCTTC. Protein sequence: CASDLGGNNYGYTF.

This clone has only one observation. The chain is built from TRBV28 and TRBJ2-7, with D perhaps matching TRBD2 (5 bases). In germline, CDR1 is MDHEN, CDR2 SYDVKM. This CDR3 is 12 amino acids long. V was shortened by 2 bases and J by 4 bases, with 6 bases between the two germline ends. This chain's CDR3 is CASSLEGYEQYF. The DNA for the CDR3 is TGTGCCAGCAGTTTAGAGGGATACGAGCAGTACTTC.

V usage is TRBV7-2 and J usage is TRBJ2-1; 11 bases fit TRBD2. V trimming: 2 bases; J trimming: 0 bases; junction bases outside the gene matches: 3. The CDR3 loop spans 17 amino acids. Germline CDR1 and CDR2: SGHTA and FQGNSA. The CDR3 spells CASSLTSGGSSYNEQFF. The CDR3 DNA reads TGTGCCAGCAGCTTAACTAGCGGGGGAAGCTCCTACAATGAGCAGTTCTTC.

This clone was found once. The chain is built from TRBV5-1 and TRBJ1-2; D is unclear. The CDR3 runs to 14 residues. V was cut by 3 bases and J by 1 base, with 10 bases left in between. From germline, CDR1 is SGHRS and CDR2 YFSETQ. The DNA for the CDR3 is TGCGCCAGCAGCTACGGAGGAATTAACTATGGCTACACCTTC. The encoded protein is CASSYGGINYGYTF.